This is a list of T cell receptor beta chains from one sample in a study of T cell repertoires in cytomegalovirus infection. TCRdb ran MiXCR on the reads and lists one entry per CDR3 protein. This table has 650,000 to 900,000 distinct CDR3 sequences, approximately 30% appearing once. The antigens these receptors bind are not known. The sample consisted of cultured CD8+ T cells from PBMCs, taken from culture after CMV antigen stimulation. The receptors were gathered from a human donor in good health (CMV status not recorded). Some clones in this sample may be carry-over from other donors' samples. Both conserved end residues are trimmed from each CDR3.

J: TRBJ1-4
length: 15
V: TRBV27
CDR3: ASSERTAYPTNEKLF

J: TRBJ2-3
length: 14
V: TRBV5-1
CDR3: ASSPRGLTSTDTQY

J: TRBJ1-2
length: 16
V: TRBV19
CDR3: ASSISVIRKRDYYGYT

J: TRBJ2-1
length: 9
V: TRBV27
CDR3: ASVQGGEQF

J: TRBJ2-2
length: 12
V: TRBV27
CDR3: ASSLIPNVGELF

J: TRBJ2-7
length: 13
V: TRBV19
CDR3: ASSIQDRASYEQY

J: TRBJ2-2
length: 10
V: TRBV19
CDR3: AGTGSTGELF

J: TRBJ2-3
length: 14
V: TRBV24-1
CDR3: ATSEPGQGITDTQY

J: TRBJ2-6
length: 12
V: TRBV6-6
CDR3: ASSISSGANVLT

J: TRBJ2-7
length: 10
V: TRBV5-1
CDR3: ASSSGTDEQY

J: TRBJ1-5
length: 12
V: TRBV6-1
CDR3: ASSFQGGNQPQH

J: TRBJ1-2
length: 11
V: TRBV15
CDR3: ATSRGGRTSYT

J: TRBJ2-1
length: 14
V: TRBV7-3
CDR3: ASNRNTGVSSFEQF

J: TRBJ1-1
length: 12
V: TRBV14
CDR3: ASSLLKKYTEAF

J: TRBJ2-6
length: 15
V: TRBV28
CDR3: ASSIIGGPSGANVLT

J: TRBJ2-3
length: 12
V: TRBV12-3/TRBV12-4
CDR3: ASGRTAYTDTQY

J: TRBJ2-2
length: 11
V: TRBV7-9
CDR3: ASSPSGAGELF

J: TRBJ1-2
length: 13
V: TRBV28
CDR3: ASSLTGSTNYGYT

J: TRBJ1-6
length: 13
V: TRBV7-8
CDR3: ASSAPRMPNSPLH

J: TRBJ2-3
length: 11
V: TRBV27
CDR3: ASSPFVTDTQY

J: TRBJ1-1
length: 14
V: TRBV6-5
CDR3: ASSPPPSGLNTEAF

J: TRBJ2-1
length: 14
V: TRBV6-8
CDR3: ASSYLPQGQSNEQF

J: TRBJ1-2
length: 10
V: TRBV6-1
CDR3: ASRGTGHGYT

J: TRBJ1-1
length: 11
V: TRBV5-4
CDR3: ASSVLGAAEAF

J: TRBJ2-1
length: 11
V: TRBV2
CDR3: ASSGAKRGEQF

J: TRBJ1-1
length: 9
V: TRBV19
CDR3: ASIENTEAF

J: TRBJ2-3
length: 13
V: TRBV27
CDR3: ASSPQGASTDTQY

J: TRBJ1-1
length: 12
V: TRBV12-3/TRBV12-4
CDR3: ASSSQPRDTEAF

J: TRBJ1-5
length: 15
V: TRBV5-6
CDR3: ASSSSDRVKSNQPQH

J: TRBJ1-5
length: 13
V: TRBV24-1
CDR3: ATSDPGQYGQPQH

J: TRBJ2-5
length: 14
V: TRBV7-9
CDR3: ASSSGQGRFGETQY

J: TRBJ2-1
length: 13
V: TRBV27
CDR3: ASSPGLTRGDEQF

J: TRBJ2-2
length: 14
V: TRBV12-3/TRBV12-4
CDR3: ASTPGSGGASGELF

J: TRBJ2-5
length: 13
V: TRBV5-5
CDR3: ASSLEGRDLETQY

J: TRBJ1-5
length: 11
V: TRBV25-1
CDR3: ATGDRGFEPQH

J: TRBJ2-2
length: 13
V: TRBV6-5
CDR3: ASSYSQGWTGELF

J: TRBJ2-7
length: 14
V: TRBV14
CDR3: ASSQEGLADTYEQY

J: TRBJ1-5
length: 12
V: TRBV4-1
CDR3: ASSQGGIDQPQH

J: TRBJ2-7
length: 14
V: TRBV6-5
CDR3: ASSPEGGGASYEQY

J: TRBJ1-2
length: 11
V: TRBV5-1
CDR3: ASSSDREFGYT

J: TRBJ1-2
length: 9
V: TRBV20-1
CDR3: SARGEDGYT

J: TRBJ1-6
length: 13
V: TRBV9
CDR3: ASSVSGAYNSPLH

J: TRBJ1-6
length: 12
V: TRBV7-6
CDR3: ASMESSYNSPLH

J: TRBJ1-2
length: 12
V: TRBV10-2
CDR3: ASSESGQGLGYT

J: TRBJ2-1
length: 13
V: TRBV6-1
CDR3: ASSEGGGMGNEQF

J: TRBJ1-1
length: 10
V: TRBV3-1
CDR3: ASSEQGIEAF

J: TRBJ2-1
length: 13
V: TRBV24-1
CDR3: ATSDLGGPHNEQF

J: TRBJ2-3
length: 11
V: TRBV7-6
CDR3: ASSGASTDTQY

J: TRBJ1-1
length: 14
V: TRBV7-9
CDR3: ASSGYARTVNTEAF

J: TRBJ1-1
length: 11
V: TRBV5-5
CDR3: ASRLQGAAEAF

J: TRBJ1-1
length: 14
V: TRBV6-6
CDR3: ATLLLRDRGYTEAF

J: TRBJ1-1
length: 10
V: TRBV29-1
CDR3: SVGQGNTEAF

J: TRBJ2-1
length: 13
V: TRBV12-5
CDR3: ASGLSGLGVNEQF